The rows below give T cell receptor beta chains drawn from one sample of a study of blood T cell repertoires in COVID-19. Repertoires were generated with immunoSEQ multiplex PCR, while TCRdb's copy carries only in-frame clones and drops some. The sample carries 150,000 to 200,000 clones, about four fifths recorded once. Sequences were obtained from peripheral blood. The source of these receptors is a man aged 70-80 years who had recovered from COVID-19. CDR3s include the opening cysteine and the closing phenylalanine or tryptophan. A D gene is named only where the DNA matches it firmly. Clone size, where shown, is once, few, many, or a class for clones that have expanded.

-	TRBV5-8	TRBJ2-7	TRBD2	CASSLPSWEGLYEQYF	TGTGCCAGCAGCCTACCTAGCTGGGAGGGATTATACGAGCAGTACTTC
-	TRBV19	TRBJ2-7	TRBD2	CASSRIAGDRYEQYF	TGTGCCAGTAGTAGGATAGCGGGAGATCGCTACGAGCAGTACTTC
-	TRBV5-1	TRBJ2-1	TRBD2	CASSLATAGGYNEQFF	TGCGCCAGCAGCTTGGCCACAGCGGGAGGGTACAATGAGCAGTTCTTC
-	TRBV27	TRBJ1-2	-	CASSREFSLGYTF	TGTGCCAGCAGCCGCGAATTCTCCTTAGGCTACACCTTC
-	TRBV19	TRBJ2-5	-	CASSTTETQYF	TGTGCCAGTAGTACTACGGAGACCCAGTACTTC
once	TRBV29-1	TRBJ2-7	-	CSASEAYEQYF	TGCAGCGCCTCGGAGGCTTACGAGCAGTACTTC
-	TRBV5-1	TRBJ1-5	TRBD1	CASSPGQGAQPQHF	TGCGCCAGCAGCCCAGGACAGGGGGCTCAGCCCCAGCATTTT
-	TRBV30	TRBJ2-3	TRBD1	CAWSAPGGTQYF	TGTGCCTGGAGTGCCCCAGGGGGAACGCAGTATTTT
once	TRBV21-1	TRBJ2-1	-	CASSTGTRYNEQFF	TGTGCCAGCAGCACCGGGACTAGATACAATGAGCAGTTCTTC
-	TRBV3-1/TRBV3-2	TRBJ2-2	-	CASSQNQGNTGELFF	TGTGCCAGCAGCCAAAACCAGGGAAACACCGGGGAGCTGTTTTTT
-	TRBV10-3	TRBJ2-3	TRBD2	CATIKPGTSGSSDTQYF	TGTGCCACGATAAAGCCCGGGACTAGCGGGTCCTCAGATACGCAGTATTTT
-	TRBV15	TRBJ1-2	TRBD1	CATSPWDREVYGYTF	TGTGCCACCAGCCCATGGGACAGGGAGGTCTATGGCTACACCTTC
few	TRBV2	TRBJ2-1	TRBD2	CASRGLAVGNEQFF	TGTGCCAGCAGGGGACTAGCGGTAGGGAATGAGCAGTTCTTC
-	TRBV5-1	TRBJ1-4	-	CASSLRSNEKLFF	TGCGCCAGCAGCTTGCGTTCTAATGAAAAACTGTTTTTT
once	TRBV6-2/TRBV6-3	TRBJ2-3	TRBD2	CASSFTHELAGDLDTQYF	TGTGCCAGCAGTTTTACCCACGAACTAGCGGGAGATCTAGATACGCAGTATTTT
few	TRBV6-2/TRBV6-3	TRBJ1-1	TRBD1	CASSHGTGAFF	TGTGCCAGCAGCCACGGGACAGGAGCTTTCTTT
-	TRBV18	TRBJ1-4	-	CASSQGGGWEKLFF	TGTGCCAGCTCACAAGGGGGGGGCTGGGAAAAACTGTTTTTT
-	TRBV29-1	TRBJ1-1	-	CSVERENTEAFF	TGCAGCGTTGAGCGGGAGAACACTGAAGCTTTCTTT
few	TRBV6-5	TRBJ2-1	-	CASSYSSGYNEQFF	TGTGCCAGCAGTTACTCGTCGGGGTACAATGAGCAGTTCTTC
-	TRBV11-2	TRBJ2-1	-	CASSFRGNWGEQFF	TGTGCCAGCAGCTTTAGGGGGAATTGGGGTGAGCAGTTCTTC
-	TRBV6-4	TRBJ1-2	TRBD1	CASRGPGQGVSGYTF	TGTGCCAGCAGGGGACCGGGACAGGGTGTGAGTGGCTACACCTTC
-	TRBV19	TRBJ2-1	-	CASSIGGTATHNEQFF	TGTGCCAGTAGTATCGGTGGAACAGCTACTCACAATGAGCAGTTCTTC
-	TRBV6-2/TRBV6-3	TRBJ2-5	TRBD2	CASRRAGEAETQYF	TGTGCCAGCCGCCGGGCGGGAGAAGCGGAGACCCAGTACTTC
-	TRBV28	TRBJ2-2	TRBD2	CASSPFAGGSTGELFF	TGTGCCAGCAGTCCCTTTGCGGGAGGATCCACCGGGGAGCTGTTTTTT
-	TRBV2	TRBJ2-1	TRBD2	CASSDQPGRKSYNEQFF	TGTGCCAGCAGTGATCAACCCGGGAGGAAATCCTACAATGAGCAGTTCTTC